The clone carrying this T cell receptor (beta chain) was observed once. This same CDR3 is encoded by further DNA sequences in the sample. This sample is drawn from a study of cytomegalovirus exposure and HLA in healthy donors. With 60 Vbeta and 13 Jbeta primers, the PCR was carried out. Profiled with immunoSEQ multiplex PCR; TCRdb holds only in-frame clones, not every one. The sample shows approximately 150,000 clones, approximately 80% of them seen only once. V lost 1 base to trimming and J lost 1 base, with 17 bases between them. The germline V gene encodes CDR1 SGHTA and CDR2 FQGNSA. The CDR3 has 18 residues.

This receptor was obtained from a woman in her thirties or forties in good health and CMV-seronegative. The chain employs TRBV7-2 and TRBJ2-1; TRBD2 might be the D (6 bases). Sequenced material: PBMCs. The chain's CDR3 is CASSLVYSGGTSYNEQFF. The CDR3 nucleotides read TGTGCCAGCAGCTTAGTTTATTCCGGCGGGACTTCCTACAATGAGCAGTTCTTC.